The present entry profiles one T cell receptor beta chain with its context. There are a few counts of this clonotype. Its recognized antigen is unknown. No base qualities exist here, and no much larger clone lies one base off it. These data are taken from a study of molecular identifiers for immune sequencing clone quantification listed by TCRdb under 2018. Some background on the complete study: For a replicate experiment, RNA from approximately 20,000 or 98,000 naive CD8 T cells was divided into five aliquots, and four of the five aliquots were sequenced. This methods study used CD8 T cells to benchmark TCR RNA copy counting and molecular-identifier clustering-based TCR repertoire sequencing (MIDCIRS). What the study reported, not specific to this receptor: When barcode sub-clustering was omitted, TCR diversity was inflated by chimeric consensus sequences, with chimeras reaching as high as 47%. Highly expanded clone sizes could be underestimated if identical TCR molecules share a barcode. Spiked-in Jurkat TCR RNA (10 copies' worth), which is not part of the donor repertoire, was contained in the naive libraries. In CMV-specific effector cells, over 97% of molecules were held by clones above 20 RNA copies, whereas under 1% of molecules were held by such clones in naive cells. Modeling estimated approximately 3 recovered TCR RNA copies per cell, compared with approximately 9.5 by digital PCR, which implies roughly 29% capture efficiency. Spiked-in Jurkat TCR RNA equivalent to a single cell was reported to be detectable even among one million naive CD8 T cells.

The receptor library was made with PCR. The instrument was a NextSeq 500. Bulk TCR libraries were made following a previously described method, with the TCR primers given in Table S5. The Qiagen AllPrep DNA/RNA kit was used to purify total RNA. Before any analysis, reads coming from multiple sequencing runs of the same library were combined into one pool. On the authors' methods: Reads were retained only if an exact TCR constant sequence was present, and the retained reads were trimmed to 150 nt and grouped according to their 12-nt molecular barcodes. Reads in each barcode group were sub-clustered using a 15% Levenshtein threshold, and a quality-weighted consensus sequence was built for each RNA molecule. Non-functional sequences were discarded, and so were lower-count sequences lying one edit away from another sequence. Barcode sub-clusters with fewer than 20% of the maximum read count were removed, based on fitting two negative binomial distributions. The public reads were reanalyzed by TCRdb: fastp trimming at Q25, MiXCR alignment, in-frame beta chains only. CDR3 protein duplicates are merged, each entry listing the most common genes and DNA. What appears here as the V and J calls and clone size reflects TCRdb's work, not the paper's. In all, the sample holds 300,000 to 400,000 distinct CDR3 sequences, and about 23% of those were seen once. About 0.73% of the sample goes to the ten largest clones.

Counted from cysteine to phenylalanine, this CDR3 has 16 amino acids. The kept DNA is CDR3 alone, 48 bases in frame from the first base. Ends trimmed: V by 4 bases, J by 4 bases; bases unmatched to a gene: 11. CDR1 is given as LGHNA and CDR2 as YNFKEQ, both from the germline V gene. Naive CD8 T cell libraries were made from roughly 18,000 to 920,000 sorted cells using 10%, 30% or 50% of purified RNA. Naive CD8 T cells, defined as CD8+CD4-CCR7+CD45RA+, were FACS-sorted into RLT Plus buffer on a BD FACSAria II. To test detection sensitivity, Jurkat RNA equivalent to nine to ten TCR copies was spiked into samples of roughly 18,000-1,100,000 naive CD8 T cells. Enrichment of CD8 T cells was done with RosetteSep CD8+ T Cell Enrichment Cocktail plus Ficoll-Paque, and ACK red cell lysis came afterward.

The TCR sequence derives from a human donor in good health. Some libraries in this study had Jurkat cell RNA spiked in. Recombination linked TRBV4-2 to TRBJ2-7, and TRBD2 matches 9 of the central bases. What was sequenced was naive CD8+ T cells from blood, with Jurkat cell RNA spiked in. Interpreted using the paper, the cell subset or site label stands for: FACS-sorted CD8+CD4-CCR7+CD45RA+ naive T cells. The bases are TGTGCCAGCAGCCCAGATTTATCACTAGCGGGTTACGAGCAGTACTTC. This is translated as CASSPDLSLAGYEQYF.